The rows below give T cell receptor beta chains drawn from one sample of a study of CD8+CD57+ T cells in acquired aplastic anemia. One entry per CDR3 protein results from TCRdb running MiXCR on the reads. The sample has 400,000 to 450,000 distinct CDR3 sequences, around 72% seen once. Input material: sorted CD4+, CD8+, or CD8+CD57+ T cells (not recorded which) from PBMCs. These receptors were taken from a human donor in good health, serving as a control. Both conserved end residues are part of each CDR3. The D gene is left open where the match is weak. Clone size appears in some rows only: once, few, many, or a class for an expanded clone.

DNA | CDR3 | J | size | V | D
TGTGCCAGTACCAACAGGGCCACTGAAGCTTTCTTT | CASTNRATEAFF | TRBJ1-1 | many | TRBV19 | NA
TGTGCCAGCAGTTACGAGAAGTACTATGGCTACACCTTC | CASSYEKYYGYTF | TRBJ1-2 | many | TRBV6-6 | NA
TGTGCCAGCAGCGTGAGTAGTTTCTCCTACGAGCAGTTCTTT | CASSVSSFSYEQFF | TRBJ1-1 | NA | TRBV9 | NA
TGTGCCAGTAGTATCCCGAAAGGGGTAGCTAACTATGGCTACACCTTC | CASSIPKGVANYGYTF | TRBJ1-2 | NA | TRBV19 | NA
TGTGCCAGCAGCTTCATGGCCACCGAGAACACTGAAGCTTTCTTT | CASSFMATENTEAFF | TRBJ1-1 | NA | TRBV11-3 | NA
TGCAGTGCAAAGACAGGGGACGGGCAGTACTTC | CSAKTGDGQYF | TRBJ2-7 | NA | TRBV29-1 | TRBD1
TGTGCCAGCAGAGGGTGGCCGGGTAATGAAAAACTGTTCTTT | CASRGWPGNEKLFF | TRBJ1-4 | NA | TRBV6-1 | NA
TGCGCCAGCAGCCAAGAAGAACAGAATTCACCCCTCCACTTT | CASSQEEQNSPLHF | TRBJ1-6 | NA | TRBV4-1 | NA
TGTGCCAGCACGTCCGGCGGGGGGTCGCCCCAGGAGCAGTTCTTC | CASTSGGGSPQEQFF | TRBJ2-1 | NA | TRBV7-4 | TRBD2
TGTGCCAGCACCTCCCCGGAGACCGCAGGTTTAACTAATGAAAAACTGTTTTTT | CASTSPETAGLTNEKLFF | TRBJ1-4 | many | TRBV19 | NA
TGTGCCAGCAGCGCCCAAACAGGAGACACCATATATTTT | CASSAQTGDTIYF | TRBJ1-3 | many | TRBV9 | NA
TGTGCCAGTATAGGGACAGTAACTCTAAACTATGGCTACACCTTC | CASIGTVTLNYGYTF | TRBJ1-2 | NA | TRBV19 | TRBD1